Listed here are 32 T cell receptor beta chains from one sample, sequenced in a study of blood T cell repertoires in COVID-19. Here immunoSEQ multiplex PCR was the method, and the copy in TCRdb shows in-frame clones only, minus some. This table has some 300,000 clones, 70% to 90% appearing once. Sequencing was done on a sample of peripheral blood. The receptors were sampled from a woman in her twenties or thirties who had recovered from COVID-19.

The rearrangement joins TRBV28 to TRBJ1-5; D not resolved. The V gene's germline CDR1 is MDHEN and CDR2 SYDVKM. With 2 bases removed from V and 4 bases from J, the gap between germline ends came to 6 bases. The CDR3 is 13 residues long. CDR3: CASSLTVNQPQHF. The DNA of the CDR3 is TGTGCCAGCAGTTTAACAGTTAATCAGCCCCAGCATTTT. Drawing the rest from reference TRBV28 and TRBJ1-5, the complete variable domain is DVKVTQSSRYLVKRTGEKVFLECVQDMDHENMFWYRQDPGLGLRLIYFSYDVKMKEKGDIPEGYSVSREKKERFSLILESASTNQTSMYLCASSLTVNQPQHFGDGTRLSIL.

V gene TRBV2 combines with J gene TRBJ1-5, with D possibly matching TRBD1 (6 bases). Germline V lookup: CDR1 SNHLY, CDR2 FYNNEI. This CDR3 has 14 amino acids. Deletions cut 3 bases from V and 1 base from J, with 7 bases between. CDR3 sequence reads: CASSDQGSNQPQHF. CDR3 sequence (DNA): TGTGCCAGCAGTGACCAGGGGAGCAATCAGCCCCAGCATTTT.

The chain carries TRBV21-1 and TRBJ2-5; the DNA was not used to check the table's D call, TRBD1. TRBV21-1 is a pseudogene segment. The CDR3 loop spans 18 amino acids. The CDR3 is CASSKGMSAGGSRETQYF. CDR3 DNA sequence: TGTGCCAGCAGCAAAGGTATGTCGGCAGGGGGTTCTCGAGAGACCCAGTACTTC.

As to this clone: Other DNA sequences within the sample encode an identical CDR3. This chain uses TRBV9 with TRBJ2-1; TRBD1 aligns across 11 bases. The CDR3 totals 16 residues. After removal of 0 bases from V and 3 bases from J, the junction contained 2 bases not matched to a gene. Germline V lookup: CDR1 SGDLS, CDR2 YYNGEE. The CDR3 region is CASSVVGTGGYNEQFF. The CDR3 DNA reads as TGTGCCAGCAGCGTAGTTGGGACAGGGGGCTACAATGAGCAGTTCTTC.

The chain couples TRBV7-9 to TRBJ2-4, with TRBD1 identical over 8 bases. CDR3 length: 19 amino acids. With V trimmed by 2 bases and J by 0 bases, 12 bases remained unmatched. Looked up from germline, CDR1 is SEHNR and CDR2 is FQNEAQ (reference sequence). In DNA, the CDR3 is TGTGCCAGCAGCTTAATGGGACAGGATCCCTATTTAGCCAAAAACATTCAGTACTTC. Translating it yields CASSLMGQDPYLAKNIQYF.

This chain links TRBV19 with TRBJ1-1; TRBD1 might be the D (5 bases). The CDR3 spans 13 residues. Germline V gene data show CDR1 as LNHDA and CDR2 as SQIVND (reference sequence). Trimming took off 3 bases at V and 7 bases at J, with 12 bases between the two ends. DNA of the CDR3: TGTGCCAGTAGTATTGTCAGGGCCTATGAAGCTTTCTTT. Encoded protein: CASSIVRAYEAFF. Variable domain in full (rest from reference TRBV19 and TRBJ1-1): DGGITQSPKYLFRKEGQNVTLSCEQNLNHDAMYWYRQDPGQGLRLIYYSQIVNDFQKGDIAEGYSVSREKKESFPLTVTSAQKNPTAFYLCASSIVRAYEAFFGQGTRLTVV.

The chain links TRBV28 to TRBJ1-1; a possible D gene is TRBD1 (5 bases). Germline V gene lookup returns CDR1 MDHEN and CDR2 SYDVKM. Trimming left V 6 bases short and J 5 bases short, with 19 bases between. This CDR3 has 15 residues. The CDR3 nucleotides read TGTGCCAGCAGCATCTTCAGGGCCCCTGTGACTGAAGCTTTCTTT. It codes for CASSIFRAPVTEAFF.

CDR3 loop: CASQDRDGTEAFF. The CDR3 DNA reads as TGTGCCAGCCAGGACAGGGACGGAACTGAAGCTTTCTTT. The genes are TRBV6-5 and TRBJ1-1; TRBD1 agrees at 8 bases. J was trimmed by 5 bases and V by 8 bases; bases with no gene match: 7. The CDR3 has 13 amino acids. Germline CDR1 and CDR2: MNHEY and SVGAGI.

The rearrangement links TRBV19 to TRBJ2-5, with 9 bases matching TRBD1. Unmatched junction bases numbered 7, after V lost 9 bases and J lost 2 bases. Germline V gene sequence: CDR1 LNHDA, CDR2 SQIVND (reference sequence). The CDR3 has 14 residues. Written as DNA, the CDR3 is TGTGCCAGCTCGCCGGGACAGGGACAAGAGACCCAGTACTTC. It is translated as CASSPGQGQETQYF.

Only one count was recorded for this clone. The chain recombines TRBV24-1 with TRBJ2-3; perhaps TRBD2 as D (6 bases). The CDR3 has 15 residues. Deletions cut 8 bases from V and 8 bases from J, with 22 bases between. The V gene's germline CDR1 is KGHDR and CDR2 SFDVKD. The CDR3 DNA follows: TGTGCCACCATGGGAAGCCGAAGAGACGGGGGTACGCAGTATTTT. Translated: CATMGSRRDGGTQYF.

The chain combines TRBV30 with TRBJ1-2; D not resolved. The CDR3 loop spans 11 amino acids. Germline CDR1 GTSNPN, CDR2 SVGIG (reference sequence). Trimming left V 1 base short and J 5 bases short, with 5 bases between. CDR3 in amino acids: CAWSALYGYTF. DNA of the CDR3: TGTGCCTGGAGTGCCTTGTATGGCTACACCTTC.

V gene TRBV3-1 (or the pseudogene TRBV3-2) combines with J gene TRBJ1-4, with a possible D match to TRBD1 (5 bases). V was shortened by 8 bases and J by 8 bases, with 12 bases between the two germline ends. The CDR3 totals 12 residues. The V gene's germline CDR1 is LGHDT and CDR2 YNNKEL (reference sequence). CDR3 sequence: CASGGEGEKLFF. For the CDR3, the DNA is TGTGCCAGCGGGGGGGAGGGCGAAAAACTGTTTTTT.

The chain has TRBV7-9 and TRBJ2-1; 9 bases agree with TRBD1. Germline loops: CDR1 SEHNR, CDR2 FQNEAQ (reference sequence). The CDR3 extends over 15 amino acids. Losses at the gene ends were 4 bases for V and 3 bases for J; bases not matched to a gene: 4. The CDR3 loop is CASSSPGQGYNEQFF. Written as DNA, the CDR3 is TGTGCCAGCAGCTCCCCGGGACAGGGCTACAATGAGCAGTTCTTC.

J is TRBJ1-3 and V is TRBV10-2; D call uncertain. The CDR3 runs to 18 residues. CDR1 WSHSY and CDR2 SAAADI come from the germline V gene. Trimming shortened V by 2 bases and J by 3 bases, and 20 bases separated the two germline ends. CDR3 sequence reads: CASSEIPFALERGNTIYF. The CDR3 coding sequence is TGCGCCAGCAGTGAGATCCCTTTTGCTTTAGAGCGTGGAAACACCATATATTTT.

Points on this clone: Other DNA sequences in the sample encode the same CDR3. The CDR3 region is CASSGQGRGNTIYF. As DNA, the CDR3 is TGTGCCAGCAGCGGACAGGGCAGAGGAAACACCATATATTTT. V is TRBV2 and J is TRBJ1-3, with 8 nucleotides matching TRBD1. The V segment lost 6 bases and the J segment 4 bases; nucleotides outside the gene matches: 5. CDR3 size: 14 residues. The germline CDR1 and CDR2 sequences are SNHLY and FYNNEI.

The rearrangement uses TRBV2 and TRBJ2-7; D possibly corresponds to TRBD1 (6 bases). CDR3 size: 14 residues. Trimming stripped 5 bases from V and 0 bases from J, with 11 bases between. The V gene's germline CDR1 is SNHLY and CDR2 FYNNEI. CDR3 region: CASSQGHLSYEQYF. As DNA, the CDR3 is TGTGCCAGCAGTCAGGGACACCTCTCCTACGAGCAGTACTTC.

The chain joins TRBV19 to TRBJ1-1; D is unresolved. V was cut by 5 bases and J by 4 bases, with 11 bases left in between. The CDR3 has 13 amino acids. Germline V gene data show CDR1 as LNHDA and CDR2 as SQIVND (reference sequence). The CDR3 DNA is TGTGCCAGTAGTTCTGTGCGAGGCACTGAAGCTTTCTTT. Its translation: CASSSVRGTEAFF.

This clone has just one count. The chain links TRBV28 to TRBJ1-4, with no clear D. V lost 2 bases and J lost 5, with 9 bases in between. CDR3 length: 14 residues. Germline assignment: CDR1 MDHEN and CDR2 SYDVKM. DNA of the CDR3: TGTGCCAGCAGTTTACCCCGGTTCAATGAAAAACTGTTTTTT. Protein: CASSLPRFNEKLFF.

The chain links TRBV11-3 to TRBJ2-7; perhaps TRBD1 as D (6 bases). CDR1 is SGHNT and CDR2 is YENEEA in the germline V gene. The CDR3 totals 14 residues. V shed 3 bases and J shed 3 bases, with 12 bases lying between them. The CDR3 DNA follows: TGTGCCAGCAGCTTCAGGGGACATCGCTACGAGCAGTACTTC. Translating it yields CASSFRGHRYEQYF.

This rearrangement joins TRBV19 to TRBJ2-2, with TRBD1 matching over 7 bases. The CDR3 has 17 amino acids. The ends lost 7 bases at V and 2 bases at J; junction bases unmatched: 13. Germline CDR1 LNHDA, CDR2 SQIVND (reference sequence). CDR3 region: CASTPDRVRLNTGELFF. In nucleotides, the CDR3 is TGTGCCAGTACCCCTGACAGGGTGAGATTAAACACCGGGGAGCTGTTTTTT.

The chain links TRBV28 to TRBJ1-2, with TRBD1 as a possible D gene (6 bases). V gave up 4 bases and J gave up 8 bases, with 14 bases separating them. The CDR3 spans 13 residues. Germline CDR1 and CDR2: MDHEN and SYDVKM. DNA of the CDR3: TGTGCCAGCAGTTCCAGGGACATAACCGGCTACACCTTC. Protein product: CASSSRDITGYTF.

This clone was found once. This sequence joins TRBV28 and TRBJ2-3; D possibly corresponds to TRBD1 (5 bases). Germline assignment: CDR1 MDHEN and CDR2 SYDVKM. Trimming removed 6 bases from V and 1 base from J, with 8 bases in between. This CDR3 has 13 amino acids. The CDR3 sequence: CASRGRGTDTQYF. The CDR3 nucleotides read TGTGCCAGCAGGGGGCGCGGCACAGATACGCAGTATTTT. Full variable domain (missing parts from reference TRBV28 and TRBJ2-3): DVKVTQSSRYLVKRTGEKVFLECVQDMDHENMFWYRQDPGLGLRLIYFSYDVKMKEKGDIPEGYSVSREKKERFSLILESASTNQTSMYLCASRGRGTDTQYFGPGTRLTVL.

A single count supports this clone. The rearrangement links TRBV9 to TRBJ2-3, with TRBD2 matching 10 bases. The V gene's germline CDR1 is SGDLS and CDR2 YYNGEE. This CDR3 has 18 amino acids. Germline trimming cut 3 bases from V and 0 bases from J; bases unmatched to any gene: 10. Written as DNA, the CDR3 is TGTGCCAGCAGCGCAGGGGTAGCGGGGGGCGCTAGCACAGATACGCAGTATTTT. Translation: CASSAGVAGGASTDTQYF.

The chain recombines TRBV5-6 with TRBJ2-7, with 10 bases aligning to TRBD1. This CDR3 has 16 amino acids. Germline lookup yields CDR1 SGHDT and CDR2 YYEEEE. After removal of 2 bases from V and 2 bases from J, the junction contained 7 bases not matched to a gene. CDR3 nucleotides: TGTGCCAGCAGCTTTTTCGGTGGACAGGGGGCCTACGAGCAGTACTTC. Its translation: CASSFFGGQGAYEQYF. Using reference TRBV5-6 and TRBJ2-7 for the parts outside the CDR3, the full variable domain is DAGVTQSPTHLIKTRGQQVTLRCSPKSGHDTVSWYQQALGQGPQFIFQYYEEEERQRGNFPDRFSGHQFPNYSSELNVNALLLGDSALYLCASSFFGGQGAYEQYFGPGTRLTVT.

Points on this clone: Other DNA sequences in the sample encode the same CDR3. The chain combines TRBV3-1 (or the pseudogene TRBV3-2) with TRBJ1-1; D possibly corresponds to TRBD1 (5 bases). Trimming took off 0 bases at V and 11 bases at J, with 7 bases between the two ends. The germline CDR1 and CDR2 sequences are LGHDT and YNNKEL (reference sequence). There are 11 residues in the CDR3. CDR3 protein: CASSQDRGAFF. The CDR3 nucleotides are TGTGCCAGCAGCCAAGATCGGGGGGCTTTCTTT.

Points on this clone: A junction end diverges from the germline sequence, so it may reflect a read error. The chain combines TRBV11-2 with TRBJ2-5; the match to TRBD2 covers 11 bases. The germline CDR1 and CDR2 sequences are SGHAT and FQNNGV. This CDR3 is built from 15 residues. CDR3 DNA: TGTGCCAGCAGTTTAGCGGGGGGGACCCAAGAGACCCAGTACTTC. It specifies CASSLAGGTQETQYF.

The chain joins TRBV9 to TRBJ2-7; a weak D match, TRBD2 (5 bases). The CDR3 covers 14 residues. Trimming stripped 4 bases from V and 3 bases from J, with 14 bases between. CDR1 SGDLS and CDR2 YYNGEE come from the germline V gene. CDR3 nucleotides: TGTGCCAGCAGCCCCGGGGTAGGAAACTACGAGCAGTACTTC. This translates into CASSPGVGNYEQYF.

The rearrangement links TRBV7-8 to TRBJ2-3, with 7 positions matching TRBD1. The CDR3 totals 14 residues. The V gene's germline CDR1 is SGHVS and CDR2 FQNEAQ. The junction had 3 bases not matched to a gene; V was cut back by 4 bases and J by 2 bases. CDR3 nucleotide sequence: TGTGCCAGCAGCTCCGGGACAGCCACAGATACGCAGTATTTT. Its translation: CASSSGTATDTQYF. Using reference TRBV7-8 and TRBJ2-3 for the parts outside the CDR3, the full variable domain is GAGVSQSPRYKVAKRGQDVALRCDPISGHVSLFWYQQALGQGPEFLTYFQNEAQLDKSGLPSDRFFAERPEGSVSTLKIQRTQQEDSAVYLCASSSGTATDTQYFGPGTRLTVL.

J is TRBJ1-3 and V is TRBV5-1; D not certain. Trimming took 0 bases from V and 4 from J, leaving 14 bases between them. The CDR3 spans 16 residues. In germline, CDR1 is SGHRS, CDR2 YFSETQ. CDR3 DNA sequence: TGCGCCAGCAGCTTGGGGCCCCAGGTGGAAGGAAACACCATATATTTT. Translated, it gives CASSLGPQVEGNTIYF.

This clone was recorded once. The V gene is TRBV7-2, the J gene TRBJ2-5; 8 bases fit TRBD2. V dropped 2 bases and J dropped 3; count of bases not matched to a gene: 5. The V gene's germline CDR1 is SGHTA and CDR2 FQGNSA. The CDR3 is 15 amino acids. The CDR3: CASSLRGGPEETQYF. The CDR3 DNA reads TGTGCCAGCAGCTTACGGGGGGGGCCTGAAGAGACCCAGTACTTC.

This chain links TRBV4-2 with TRBJ2-7, with 8 bases fitting TRBD2. Per the germline V gene, CDR1 is LGHNA and CDR2 is YNFKEQ. Trimming removed 4 bases from V and 6 bases from J; junction bases left unmatched: 5. The CDR3 has 13 amino acids. CDR3 amino acids: CASSPGTRSEQYF. The CDR3, as DNA: TGTGCCAGCAGCCCTGGGACTAGAAGCGAGCAGTACTTC.

The rearrangement joins TRBV28 to TRBJ2-1; 13 bases map to TRBD2. Trimming cost V 7 bases and J 9 bases; bases outside gene matches: 15. CDR1 MDHEN and CDR2 SYDVKM come from the germline V gene. The CDR3 covers 17 residues. CDR3 DNA sequence: TGTGCCAGCATCCCTGCTGGACTAGCGGGGGTTAGGGCTGAGCAGTTCTTC. Its protein is CASIPAGLAGVRAEQFF.